This T cell receptor (beta chain) was sequenced in a study of T cells in Graves' hyperthyroidism and ophthalmopathy. Background on the study: Upon initial diagnosis and before any treatment, peripheral blood was collected.

Using RNA transcripts as the source, TCR beta CDR3 regions were amplified. HTBI primers were used for first-round RT-PCR of the TCR CDR3. From the multiplex PCR reads, TCRdb called clonotypes with MiXCR, one entry per CDR3 protein. The sample lists roughly 740,000 distinct CDR3 sequences, about a sixth seen once, with around 8% in the top ten. This clonotype was found many times. PBMCs stemmed from approximately 9.1 ml fresh peripheral blood. The CDR3 spans 17 residues. The ends were cut back, 5 bases at V and 0 bases at J, with 16 bases in the middle. V is TRBV12-3 or TRBV12-4 and J is TRBJ2-2, with D perhaps being TRBD1 or TRBD2 (5 bases each). The source material was blood. This TCR was sampled from a man aged 18 to 29 with Graves' hyperthyroidism. CDR3 nucleotide sequence: TGTGCCAGCAGTCAAGGGGCGCGGGCAGCGAACACCGGGGAGCTGTTTTTT. Its translation: CASSQGARAANTGELFF.